This TCR beta chain was documented in a study of T cells in Graves' hyperthyroidism and ophthalmopathy. The authors obtained PBMCs from about 9.5 ml of fresh peripheral blood. Amplification targeted TCR beta CDR3 regions from RNA transcripts. Researchers ran a first-round RT-PCR on the TCR CDR3 using the HTBI primer set. TCRdb redid the calling of the multiplex PCR reads with MiXCR, one entry per CDR3 protein. The sample has about 360,000 distinct CDR3 sequences, under 20% seen once; the top ten hold approximately 4%. In its sample, this clonotype was seen many times. CDR1 is SGHDN and CDR2 is FVKESK in the germline V gene. V lost 5 bases to trimming and J lost 11 bases, with 15 bases between them. The CDR3 is made up of 12 amino acids.

V usage is TRBV14 and J usage is TRBJ1-1; D ambiguous. Sequencing was done on a sample of blood. This receptor was obtained from a woman aged 18-35 years with Graves' hyperthyroidism. The CDR3 coding sequence is TGTGCCAGCAGCTATTCTCGGGGAGTCGCTTTCTTT. It yields the protein CASSYSRGVAFF. The variable domain in full, completed from reference TRBV14 and TRBJ1-1, reads EAGVTQFPSHSVIEKGQTVTLRCDPISGHDNLYWYRRVMGKEIKFLLHFVKESKQDESGMPNNRFLAERTGGTYSTLKVQPAELEDSGVYFCASSYSRGVAFFGQGTRLTVV.